The clone carrying this TCR beta chain occurred a few times. What it binds is not known. Germline V gene data show CDR1 as MGHRA and CDR2 as YSYEKL. This CDR3 region has 20 residues. The J segment lost 6 bases and the V segment lost 0 bases, leaving 17 bases of the junction unmatched. One entry per CDR3 protein results from TCRdb running MiXCR on the 5' RACE reads. The sample contains roughly 68,000 distinct CDR3 sequences, approximately 7% of which appear only once. The sample belongs to a study of T cells after yellow fever vaccination. The study's findings and limits: Most primary-vaccination clones reappeared after the booster (more than 95% CD4, roughly 90% CD8).

The TCR was taken from a man in his late teens or twenties who received the YFV17D yellow fever vaccine. The chain uses TRBV4-1 and TRBJ1-4; 9 bases map to TRBD1. The input for sequencing was CD8+ T cells sorted from PBMCs, taken about 49 days after the first yellow fever vaccination. The CDR3 is CASSQDRSSRTGGGDEKLFF. CDR3 nucleotide sequence: TGCGCCAGCAGCCAAGATCGCTCATCTCGAACAGGGGGCGGGGATGAAAAACTGTTTTTT.